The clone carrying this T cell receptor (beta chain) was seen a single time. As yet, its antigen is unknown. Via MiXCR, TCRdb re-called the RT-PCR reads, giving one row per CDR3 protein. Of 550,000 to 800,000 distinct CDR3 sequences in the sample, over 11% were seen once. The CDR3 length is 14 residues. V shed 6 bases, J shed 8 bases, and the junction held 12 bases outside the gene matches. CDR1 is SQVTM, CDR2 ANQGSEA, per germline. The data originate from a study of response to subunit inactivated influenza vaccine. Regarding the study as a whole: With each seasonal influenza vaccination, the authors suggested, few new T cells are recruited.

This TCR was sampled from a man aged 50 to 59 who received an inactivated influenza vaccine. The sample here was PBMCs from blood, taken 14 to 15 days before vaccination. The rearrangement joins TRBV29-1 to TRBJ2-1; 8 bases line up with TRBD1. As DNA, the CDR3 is TGCAGCGTCACCGGGACAGGCGTCTCATATGAGCAGTTCTTC. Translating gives CSVTGTGVSYEQFF.